The clone carrying this T cell receptor beta chain has ten or more counts. Its cognate antigen is unknown. This CDR3 contains 15 residues. Germline-derived CDR1 and CDR2 are SGHVS and FNYEAQ. J lost 2 bases, V lost 1 base, and 3 bases had no gene match. The lymph nodes were axillary draining lymph nodes from breast cancer patients. This sample is drawn from a study of breast tumors, draining lymph nodes, adjacent tissues. The study's findings and limits: Tumors had less TCR diversity than lymph nodes, more than nontumor tissue. The lymph node origin of tumor T cells was framed as consistent with a hypothesis, not demonstrated.

TCRdb used MiXCR to reprocess the multiplex PCR reads, holding one entry per CDR3 protein. The sample lists approximately 230,000 distinct CDR3 sequences, about 34% occurring once. The rearrangement joins TRBV7-6 to TRBJ2-3; 7 nucleotides align to TRBD2. The TCR comes from a female donor with breast cancer. Some clones in this sample may be carry-over from other donors' samples. The sequencing input was axillary lymph node tissue. The CDR3 protein is CASSLVGGTTDTQYF. Here the CDR3 DNA reads TGTGCCAGCAGCTTAGTGGGGGGGACCACAGATACGCAGTATTTT.